The 14 T cell receptor beta chains given below trace back to one sample, sequenced in a study of cytomegalovirus exposure and HLA in healthy donors. PCR primers comprised 60 Vbeta and 13 Jbeta primers. Sequencing used immunoSEQ multiplex PCR; TCRdb keeps in-frame clones, though not all of them. The listing contains 96,000 or so clones. Sample: PBMCs. These TCRs come from a girl aged 10 to 17 in good health and CMV-seropositive.

The chain links TRBV4-1 to TRBJ2-5; 7 bases map to TRBD1. Losses at the gene ends were 1 base for V and 1 base for J; bases not matched to a gene: 3. CDR1 is MGHRA, CDR2 YSYEKL, per germline. The CDR3 covers 15 residues. The CDR3 DNA is TGCGCCAGCAGCCAAGTACGGGACAGCCAAGAGACCCAGTACTTC. Translating gives CASSQVRDSQETQYF.

The chain links TRBV28 to TRBJ2-7, with TRBD2 matching 14 bases. This CDR3 is built from 18 residues. CDR1 is MDHEN, CDR2 SYDVKM, per germline. With 2 bases clipped from V and 0 bases from J, the junction kept 6 bases outside the gene matches. The CDR3 DNA reads as TGTGCCAGCAGTTTAAGACTAGCGGGGGGGCAAGGCTCCTACGAGCAGTACGTC. It yields the protein CASSLRLAGGQGSYEQYV.

The chain links TRBV2 to TRBJ2-5; TRBD2 matches 9 bases. The CDR3 length is 18 residues. The germline gives CDR1 SNHLY, CDR2 FYNNEI. The V segment lost 2 bases and the J segment 0 bases; nucleotides outside the gene matches: 10. Here the CDR3 DNA reads TGTGCCAGCAGTGAATATCTAGCGGGGAGCCCGTACCAAGAGACCCAGTACTTC. Encoded protein: CASSEYLAGSPYQETQYF. Full variable domain (outside the CDR3, taken from reference TRBV2 and TRBJ2-5): EPEVTQTPSHQVTQMGQEVILRCVPISNHLYFYWYRQILGQKVEFLVSFYNNEISEKSEIFDDQFSVERPDGSNFTLKIRSTKLEDSAMYFCASSEYLAGSPYQETQYFGPGTRLLVL.

The chain couples TRBV7-9 to TRBJ2-3, with TRBD2 matching over 11 bases. With 4 bases clipped from V and 1 base from J, the junction kept 7 bases outside the gene matches. The CDR3 consists of 17 residues. Germline V gene data show CDR1 as SEHNR and CDR2 as FQNEAQ (reference sequence). Here the CDR3 reads CASSWPPLAGGTDTQYF. The CDR3 DNA sequence: TGTGCCAGCAGCTGGCCCCCACTAGCGGGGGGCACAGATACGCAGTATTTT.

The genes are TRBV18 and TRBJ2-5; 10 positions agree with TRBD2. The V gene end was trimmed by 5 bases and the J gene end by 0 bases; junction bases not matched to a gene: 9. CDR1 is KGHSH and CDR2 is LQKENI in the germline V gene. The CDR3 has 17 residues. The CDR3 here is CASSEASGGSYQETQYF. The CDR3 DNA reads TGTGCCAGCTCAGAGGCTAGCGGGGGCTCGTACCAAGAGACCCAGTACTTC. The complete variable domain, with remaining parts taken from reference TRBV18 and TRBJ2-5, reads NAGVMQNPRHLVRRRGQEARLRCSPMKGHSHVYWYRQLPEEGLKFMVYLQKENIIDESGMPKERFSAEFPKEGPSILRIQQVVRGDSAAYFCASSEASGGSYQETQYFGPGTRLLVL.

This chain uses TRBV7-2 with TRBJ1-1, with TRBD1 matching over 7 bases. CDR1 and CDR2 from the germline V gene are SGHTA and FQGNSA. The CDR3 extends over 14 amino acids. The V segment lost 5 bases and the J segment 0 bases; nucleotides outside the gene matches: 3. The CDR3 loop reads CASSPTGLNTEAFF. CDR3 sequence (DNA): TGTGCCAGCAGCCCGACAGGGTTGAACACTGAAGCTTTCTTT.

CDR3: CASSEKGQGWLV. CDR3 bases: TGTGCCAGCAGTGAAAAGGGTCAGGGGTGGCTGGTC. The chain combines TRBV6-1 with TRBJ2-7; perhaps TRBD1 as D (6 bases). The CDR3 contains 12 residues. Germline values: CDR1 MNHNS, CDR2 SASEGT.

The rearrangement joins TRBV27 to TRBJ1-1; 8 bases align to TRBD1. The CDR3 is made up of 16 amino acids. V shed 5 bases and J 4 bases; nucleotides not matched to a gene: 12. Germline lookup yields CDR1 MNHEY and CDR2 SMNVEV (reference sequence). The CDR3 bases are TGTGCCAGCAGTCCAATACGGAAGACAGGGGTCACTGAAGCTTTCTTT. Translating it yields CASSPIRKTGVTEAFF.

Here the CDR3 DNA reads TGTGCCAGCAGTCCTCAGGGGGCGGATGGCTACACCTTC. It codes for CASSPQGADGYTF. This chain joins TRBV6-1 and TRBJ1-2; TRBD1 agrees at 8 bases. V gave up 5 bases and J gave up 6 bases; unmatched junction bases: 5. The germline V gene encodes CDR1 MNHNS and CDR2 SASEGT. The CDR3 covers 13 residues.

The CDR3 DNA is TGTGCCAGCAGCCGTACGACAGGGGGGGAAGAGACCCAGTACTTC. Protein sequence: CASSRTTGGEETQYF. The chain joins TRBV7-9 to TRBJ2-5; 9 nucleotides line up with TRBD1. Germline assignment: CDR1 SEHNR and CDR2 FQNEAQ (reference sequence). This CDR3 is built from 15 residues. The V gene end was trimmed by 5 bases and the J gene end by 3 bases; junction bases not matched to a gene: 7.

V and J are TRBV7-9 and TRBJ1-2; tentative D call: TRBD1 (5 bases). The CDR3 is 17 residues long. The germline V gene has CDR1 SEHNR and CDR2 FQNEAQ (reference sequence). The germline V and J ends were trimmed by 5 bases and 6 bases, with 25 bases remaining between them. CDR3 sequence (DNA): TGTGCCAGCAGCGCATATTCTGGGGGAGGGCAGGTCAATGGCTACACCTTC. Encoded protein: CASSAYSGGGQVNGYTF. Variable domain in full (rest from reference TRBV7-9 and TRBJ1-2): DTGVSQNPRHKITKRGQNVTFRCDPISEHNRLYWYRQTLGQGPEFLTYFQNEAQLEKSRLLSDRFSAERPKGSFSTLEIQRTEQGDSAMYLCASSAYSGGGQVNGYTFGSGTRLTVV.

The chain uses TRBV27 and TRBJ1-2; perhaps TRBD1 as D (5 bases). This CDR3 spans 15 amino acids. Germline values: CDR1 MNHEY, CDR2 SMNVEV (reference sequence). Trimming removed 10 bases at V and 3 bases at J, with 21 bases between. CDR3 nucleotide sequence: TGTGCCACCACCTCGTTTGCAACAGGCCACTATGGCTACACCTTC. This sequence encodes CATTSFATGHYGYTF.

The rearrangement uses TRBV7-8 and TRBJ2-7; 7 nucleotides agree with TRBD1. The trim removed 5 bases at V and 3 bases at J, leaving 4 bases unmatched. The CDR3 has 13 amino acids. Germline CDR1 reads SGHVS; CDR2 reads FQNEAQ. The CDR3 sequence: CASSNRGVYEQYV. CDR3 nucleotides: TGTGCCAGCAGCAACAGGGGTGTCTACGAGCAGTACGTC.

The chain combines TRBV27 with TRBJ2-2, with D possibly matching TRBD2 (7 bases). The CDR3 length is 15 residues. V was shortened by 7 bases and J by 2 bases, with 14 bases between the two germline ends. CDR1 is MNHEY and CDR2 is SMNVEV in the germline V gene (reference sequence). In DNA, the CDR3 is TGTGCCAGCACAACCGGGGGGCCAAACACCGGGGAGCTGTTTTTT. Translating it yields CASTTGGPNTGELFF.